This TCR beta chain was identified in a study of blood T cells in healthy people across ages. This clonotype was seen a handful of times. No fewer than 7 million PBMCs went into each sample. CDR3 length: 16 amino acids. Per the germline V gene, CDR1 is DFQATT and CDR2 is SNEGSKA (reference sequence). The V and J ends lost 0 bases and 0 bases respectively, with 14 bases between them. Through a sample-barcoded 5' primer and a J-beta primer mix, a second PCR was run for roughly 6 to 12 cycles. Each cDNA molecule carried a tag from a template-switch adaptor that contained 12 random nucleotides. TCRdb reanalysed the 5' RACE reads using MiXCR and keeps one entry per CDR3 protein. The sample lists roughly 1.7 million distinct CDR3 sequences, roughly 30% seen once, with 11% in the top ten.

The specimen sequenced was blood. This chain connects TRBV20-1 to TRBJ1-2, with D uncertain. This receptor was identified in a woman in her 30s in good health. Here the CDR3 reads CSARDRLSGTNYGYTF. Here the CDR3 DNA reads TGCAGTGCTAGAGATAGATTGTCCGGGACTAACTATGGCTACACCTTC.